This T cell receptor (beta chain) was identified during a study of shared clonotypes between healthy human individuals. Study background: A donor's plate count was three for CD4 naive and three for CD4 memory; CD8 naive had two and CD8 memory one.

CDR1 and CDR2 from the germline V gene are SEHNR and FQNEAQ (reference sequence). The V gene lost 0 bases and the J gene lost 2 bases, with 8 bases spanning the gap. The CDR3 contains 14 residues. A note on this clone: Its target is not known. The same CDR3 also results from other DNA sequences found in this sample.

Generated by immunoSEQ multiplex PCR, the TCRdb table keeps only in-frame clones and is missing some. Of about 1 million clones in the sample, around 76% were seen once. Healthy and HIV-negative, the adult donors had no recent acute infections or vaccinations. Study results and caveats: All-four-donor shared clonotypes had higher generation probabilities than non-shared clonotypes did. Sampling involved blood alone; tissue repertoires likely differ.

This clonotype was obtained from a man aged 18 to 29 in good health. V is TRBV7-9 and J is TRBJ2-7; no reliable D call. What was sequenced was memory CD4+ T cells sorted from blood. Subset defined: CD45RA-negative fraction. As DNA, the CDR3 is TGTGCCAGCAGCTTAGCTGGCCAGGCCTACGAGCAGTACTTC. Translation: CASSLAGQAYEQYF.